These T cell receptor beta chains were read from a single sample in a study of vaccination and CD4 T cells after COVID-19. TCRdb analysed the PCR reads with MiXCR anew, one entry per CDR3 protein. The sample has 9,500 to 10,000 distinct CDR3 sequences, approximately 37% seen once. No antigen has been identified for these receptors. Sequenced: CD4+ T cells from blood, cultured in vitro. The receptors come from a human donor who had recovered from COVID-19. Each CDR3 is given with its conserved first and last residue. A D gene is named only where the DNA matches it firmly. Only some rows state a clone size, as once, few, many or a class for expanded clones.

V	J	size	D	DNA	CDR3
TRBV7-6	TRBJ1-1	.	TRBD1	TGTGCCAGCAGCCCTGAGGGGCAGGGGGCTAGGACTTTCTTT	CASSPEGQGARTFF
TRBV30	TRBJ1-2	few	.	TGTGCCTGGAGTTCGAATACCCTCTATGGCTACACCTTC	CAWSSNTLYGYTF
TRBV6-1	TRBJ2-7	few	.	TGTGCCAGCAGAGCCGGACTTTCAAGCTACGAGCAGTACTTC	CASRAGLSSYEQYF
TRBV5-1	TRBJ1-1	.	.	TGCGCCAGCAGCTTGACGAACACTGAAGCTTTCTTT	CASSLTNTEAFF
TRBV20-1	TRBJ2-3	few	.	TGCAGTGCTAGCACGCGCAGTACTAGCACAGATACGCAGTATTTT	CSASTRSTSTDTQYF
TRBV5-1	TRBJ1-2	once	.	TGCGCCAGCAGCTTGGAGGTCACCTATGGCTACACCTTC	CASSLEVTYGYTF
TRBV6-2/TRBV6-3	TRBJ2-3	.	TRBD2	TGTGCCAGCAAAGCTTTCGGGAGGGGGGGGACAGATACGCAGTATTTT	CASKAFGRGGTDTQYF
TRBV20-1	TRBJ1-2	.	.	TGCAGTGCTAGCGGGCTCTATGGCTACACCTTC	CSASGLYGYTF
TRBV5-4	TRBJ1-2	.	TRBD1	TGTGCCAGCAGCTCCCTTCTACAGGGGAGTAGCTATGGCTACACCTTC	CASSSLLQGSSYGYTF
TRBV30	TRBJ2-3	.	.	TGTGCCTGGACCCCAGGGTGGGGGGGCACGGCAGATACGCAGTATTTT	CAWTPGWGGTADTQYF
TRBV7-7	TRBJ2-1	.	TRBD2	TGTGCCAGCAGCCGCGGGCGTTTTGTTGGGGGGACTAGCGGGAGAATCCCGTACAATGAGCAGTTCTTC	CASSRGRFVGGTSGRIPYNEQFF
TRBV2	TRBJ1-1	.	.	TGTGCCAGCACAGGCAGGGCTAACACTGAAGCTTTCTTT	CASTGRANTEAFF
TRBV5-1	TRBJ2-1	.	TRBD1	TGCGCCAGCAGCTATTGGGACAGACGCTACAATGAGCAGTTCTTC	CASSYWDRRYNEQFF
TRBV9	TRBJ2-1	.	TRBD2	TGTGCCAGCAGCGTTTCGGCGGGGGAGTACAATGAGCAGTTCTTC	CASSVSAGEYNEQFF
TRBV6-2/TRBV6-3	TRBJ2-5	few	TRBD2	TGTGCCAGCAGCCCTGTCGGGACTACCATCACCACCCAGTACTTC	CASSPVGTTITTQYF
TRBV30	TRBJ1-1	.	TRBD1	TGTGCCTGGAGTGTAAAGGACAGGGGGAACACTGAAGCTTTCTTT	CAWSVKDRGNTEAFF
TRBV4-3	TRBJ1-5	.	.	TGCGCCAGCAGCCAAGAAAAGGGAAATCAGCCCCAGCATTTT	CASSQEKGNQPQHF
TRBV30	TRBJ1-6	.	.	TGTGCCTGGAGTGAACAAGATAATTCACCCCTCCACTTT	CAWSEQDNSPLHF
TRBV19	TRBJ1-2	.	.	TGTGCCAGTAGTGCCGGGACTCCTTATTCGACAAGTTACTATGGCTACACCTTC	CASSAGTPYSTSYYGYTF
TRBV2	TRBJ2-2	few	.	TGTGCCAGCAGAGCCGGGACACCGACCGGGGAGCTGTTTTTT	CASRAGTPTGELFF
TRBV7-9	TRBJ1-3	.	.	TGTACCAGCAGCTCTATGGCCGGCCAAGGAGGAAACACCATATATTTT	CTSSSMAGQGGNTIYF
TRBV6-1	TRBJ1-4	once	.	TGTGCCAGCAGTGAAAGGGGGGGCACCGGGGAGGAAAAACTGTTTTTT	CASSERGGTGEEKLFF
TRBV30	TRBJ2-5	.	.	TGTGCCTGGAGTGCTCAAGAGACCCAGTACTTT	CAWSAQETQYF
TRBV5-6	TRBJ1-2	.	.	TGTGCCAGCAGCTTGGTGAGTGCCATCCGTAGCTACACCTTC	CASSLVSAIRSYTF
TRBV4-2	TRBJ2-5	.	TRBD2	TGTGCCAGCAGCCAAGACGTGGCTAGCGGGGGCCAAGAGACCCAGTACTTC	CASSQDVASGGQETQYF
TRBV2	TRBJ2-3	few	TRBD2	TGTGCCAGCAGTTGGGGGGGTACGCAGTATTTT	CASSWGGTQYF
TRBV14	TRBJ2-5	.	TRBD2	TGTGCCAGCAGCCGAGGCAGGGGACTAGCGGCAGAGACCCAGTACTTC	CASSRGRGLAAETQYF
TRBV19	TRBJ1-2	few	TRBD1	TGTGCCAGTAGTATCGACAGGGGGGTTGGCTACACCTTC	CASSIDRGVGYTF